Listed below are T cell receptor beta chains from one sample, sequenced in a study of glioma-infiltrating T cells after dendritic cell vaccination. Some clones are missing from TCRdb's copy, which holds only in-frame ones; the method was immunoSEQ multiplex PCR. The table includes about 92,000 clones, 65% to 90% detected once. Sequenced material: blood, taken before dendritic cell vaccination. The receptors come from a human donor with glioblastoma. CDR3s include the opening cysteine and the closing phenylalanine or tryptophan. D genes are given only for firm matches. Clone size is stated in some rows and not others, as once, few, many or a class when expanded.

v_call	d_call	clone_size	j_call	cdr3_aa	cdr3_nt
TRBV19	TRBD1	-	TRBJ2-7	CASSVGQGLYEQYF	TGTGCCAGTAGTGTTGGACAGGGCCTTTACGAGCAGTACTTC
TRBV11-2	TRBD1	-	TRBJ2-5	CASSLYRGGEETQYF	TGTGCCAGCAGCTTGTACAGGGGTGGCGAAGAGACCCAGTACTTC
TRBV28	TRBD2	once	TRBJ2-5	CASSNSLAGTYQETQYF	TGTGCCAGCAGCAATTCACTAGCGGGGACATACCAAGAGACCCAGTACTTC
TRBV9	-	-	TRBJ2-4	CASSVGGSEKAKNIQYF	TGTGCCAGCAGCGTAGGGGGCAGCGAGAAAGCCAAAAACATTCAGTACTTC
TRBV5-1	-	-	TRBJ2-5	CASSLNDRRTGTQYF	TGCGCCAGCAGCCTTAACGACAGGAGGACGGGGACCCAGTACTTC
TRBV6-6	TRBD1	-	TRBJ1-1	CASSEGQGNTEAFF	TGTGCCAGCAGTGAGGGACAGGGGAACACTGAAGCTTTCTTT
TRBV27	TRBD1	-	TRBJ1-2	CASSLRGTGINYGYTF	TGTGCCAGCAGTTTAAGGGGGACAGGAATTAACTATGGCTACACCTTC
TRBV27	TRBD2	-	TRBJ2-7	CASSLSGRGYEQYF	TGTGCCAGCAGTTTATCCGGGAGGGGATACGAGCAGTACTTC
TRBV7-3	-	-	TRBJ2-1	CASSLGRAINEQFF	TGTGCCAGCAGCTTAGGCAGGGCGATTAATGAGCAGTTCTTC
TRBV7-2	TRBD1	-	TRBJ1-2	CASSTTGTGGYTF	TGTGCCAGCAGCACGACAGGGACGGGTGGCTACACCTTC
TRBV28	TRBD2	-	TRBJ2-3	CASSFLSGTSGGTDTQYF	TGTGCCAGCAGTTTCTTATCTGGGACTAGCGGGGGCACAGATACGCAGTATTTT
TRBV6-1	-	-	TRBJ2-1	CASSEADRNQRSYNEQFF	TGTGCCAGCAGTGAAGCAGATCGGAACCAGCGGTCCTACAATGAGCAGTTCTTC
TRBV19	TRBD2	once	TRBJ2-1	CASAVGTRGNNEQFF	TGTGCCAGTGCCGTGGGGACTAGGGGGAATAATGAGCAGTTCTTC
TRBV4-1	-	-	TRBJ1-4	CASSKRGGAETNEKLFF	TGCGCCAGCAGCAAAAGGGGAGGGGCAGAAACTAATGAAAAACTGTTTTTT
TRBV28	TRBD2	-	TRBJ2-3	CASSLTRRGLAGFWGDTQYF	TGTGCCAGCAGTTTGACTCGACGGGGACTAGCGGGATTCTGGGGAGATACGCAGTATTTT
TRBV7-3	TRBD2	-	TRBJ2-5	CASSRDYQETQYF	TGTGCCAGCAGCCGGGACTATCAAGAGACCCAGTACTTC
TRBV5-1	TRBD1	-	TRBJ1-2	CASSRGPGQTNYGYTF	TGCGCCAGCAGCCGGGGCCCGGGACAGACAAACTATGGCTACACCTTC
TRBV25-1	-	-	TRBJ2-2	CASNRAGELFF	TGTGCCAGCAACAGGGCCGGGGAGCTGTTTTTT
TRBV28	TRBD1	-	TRBJ2-5	CAAPPGQVPRETQYF	TGTGCCGCCCCCCCGGGACAGGTACCACGAGAGACCCAGTACTTC
TRBV27	TRBD1	-	TRBJ1-1	CASSPRGGQQAFF	TGTGCCAGCAGTCCTCGAGGGGGACAGCAAGCTTTCTTT
TRBV7-3	TRBD1	-	TRBJ1-2	CASSPDRGYGYTF	TGTGCCAGCAGCCCCGACAGGGGATATGGCTACACCTTC
TRBV27	-	-	TRBJ2-6	CASPQTSSGANVLTF	TGTGCCAGCCCACAAACTAGCTCTGGGGCCAACGTCCTGACTTTC
TRBV2	TRBD1	-	TRBJ2-2	CASNMGYGTGNTGELFF	TGTGCCAGCAATATGGGGTATGGGACAGGGAACACCGGGGAGCTGTTTTTT
TRBV6-5	-	-	TRBJ2-1	CASIGGNSYNEQFF	TGTGCCAGCATCGGCGGGAACTCCTACAATGAGCAGTTCTTC
TRBV19	-	-	TRBJ1-5	CASSHRGSNQPQHF	TGTGCCAGTAGTCATCGGGGAAGCAATCAGCCCCAGCATTTT
TRBV29-1	-	-	TRBJ2-7	CSVGSGNMVDEQYF	TGCAGCGTTGGGTCAGGGAATATGGTTGACGAGCAGTACTTC